Described below is a single T cell receptor (beta chain) sequence and its context. This CDR3 has 14 residues. The V end was cut by 1 base, the J end by 12 bases, with 16 bases between. Germline CDR1 LGHNT, CDR2 FRNRAP. This sample is drawn from a study of blood T cell repertoires in COVID-19. Study information: Acute and convalescent COVID-19 samples came from the United States, Italy and Spain. In each case, the material was cDNA or gDNA derived from T cells, B-cell-depleted T cells, or PBMCs.

Per the original data handling: Quantification of nucleated cells was approximated via reference gene primer amplification. TCRdb keeps only in-frame clones here, not all; method: immunoSEQ multiplex PCR. V and J calls and clone size are those listed in that table; D and trimming were worked out from the DNA. The table shows around 190,000 clones, with around 83% occurring only once. The V call is TRBV12-5, the J call TRBJ2-1; D uncertain. The sequenced material came from peripheral blood. The sequence came from a woman in her fifties or sixties with acute or convalescent COVID-19. The CDR3 DNA sequence: TGTGCTAGTGGTTTGGCCCCCCAGGTGGAAAGGCAGTTCTTC. Its translation is CASGLAPQVERQFF.